This TCR beta chain was captured by sequencing in a study of molecular identifiers for immune sequencing clone quantification. V lost 4 bases and J 6 bases, leaving 13 bases between the germline ends. The CDR3 loop spans 14 amino acids. Germline V gene data show CDR1 as LGHDT and CDR2 as YNNKEL (reference sequence). This clonotype showed up just a few times. The antigen is undetermined. Broader study findings: Over 98% of effector molecules, yet under 1% of naive-cell molecules, were held by clones above 20 RNA copies.

The use of previously described methods and listed TCR primers produced the bulk TCR libraries. TCRdb re-analysed the PCR reads in MiXCR, keeping a single row per CDR3 protein. Counted here are some 680,000 distinct CDR3 sequences, about 25% occurring once; the ten biggest clones make up about 0.73%. The receptor was isolated from a human donor in good health. Some libraries in this study had Jurkat cell RNA spiked in. Sequenced sample: naive CD8+ T cells from blood, with Jurkat cell RNA spiked in. The subset: FACS-sorted CD8+CD4-CCR7+CD45RA+ naive T cells. The J gene is TRBJ2-1, the V gene TRBV3-1, with TRBD1 as a possible D gene (6 bases). The CDR3 sequence is CASSPGTTSNEQFF. CDR3 DNA: TGTGCCAGCAGCCCCGGGACAACGAGCAATGAGCAGTTCTTC.